This TCR beta chain emerged from a study of T-cell memory formation after mild COVID-19. TCRdb used MiXCR to reprocess the 5' RACE reads, holding one entry per CDR3 protein. This sample carries 210,000 or so distinct CDR3 sequences, approximately 30% of them seen once, and the ten largest clones take about an eighth. General study results and limits: Clones contracting across day 15 to 85 had a balanced CD4/CD8 profile; later expanding clones leaned CD4+.

This clonotype was counted only a few times. Its antigen is currently unknown. The origin of this receptor is an adult woman who had mild COVID-19 (a few samples of this study predate the infection). Cell type and time point are not known. Input material: PBMCs or a T cell subset sorted from them (not recorded which).

DNA for the CDR3: TGTGCCAGCTCACCACAGGACAGGGTCGGCTATGGCTACACCTTC. Its translation is CASSPQDRVGYGYTF. The genes are TRBV18 and TRBJ1-2, with 8 nucleotides matching TRBD1. Losses at the gene ends were 1 base for V and 4 bases for J; bases not matched to a gene: 5. The CDR3 is 15 residues long. Germline CDR1 is KGHSH and CDR2 is LQKENI.